This T cell receptor (beta chain) was sequenced for a study of technical replicates of blood from a few donors. The V and J ends lost 5 bases and 5 bases respectively, with 8 bases between them. The CDR3 totals 12 residues. Germline V lookup: CDR1 SEHNR, CDR2 FQNEAQ (reference sequence). Sequenced by immunoSEQ multiplex PCR; TCRdb stores in-frame clones only, minus some. The sample includes about 82,000 clones, approximately 94% of them seen just once. Sequences were obtained from T cells isolated from PBMCs. The sequence derives from a human donor in good health. The gene calls are TRBV7-9 and TRBJ2-3; D remains ambiguous. The CDR3 sequence is CASSDSIDTQYF. The CDR3 coding sequence is TGTGCCAGCAGCGATAGTATAGATACGCAGTATTTT.